The 9 T cell receptor beta chains below all came from one sample that was sequenced in a study of T cell responses to AZD1222 COVID-19 vaccine. Repertoires were generated with immunoSEQ multiplex PCR, while TCRdb's copy carries only in-frame clones and drops some. Of around 130,000 clones listed, roughly 90% are singletons. The material sequenced was peripheral blood, taken on day 0 of AZD1222 vaccination. The receptors were sampled from an adult in good health.

V gene TRBV7-9 combines with J gene TRBJ1-2, with D unclear. Germline V gives CDR1 SEHNR, CDR2 FQNEAQ (reference sequence). The CDR3 totals 10 residues. V lost 5 bases and J lost 5, with 3 bases in between. CDR3 DNA sequence: TGTGCCAGCAGCGATTATGGCTACACCTTC. Amino acids: CASSDYGYTF. The full variable domain, in which reference TRBV7-9 and TRBJ1-2 provide the parts outside the CDR3, is DTGVSQNPRHKITKRGQNVTFRCDPISEHNRLYWYRQTLGQGPEFLTYFQNEAQLEKSRLLSDRFSAERPKGSFSTLEIQRTEQGDSAMYLCASSDYGYTFGSGTRLTVV.

V gene TRBV5-1 combines with J gene TRBJ1-6, with D possibly being TRBD1 (5 bases). CDR1 and CDR2 from the germline V gene are SGHRS and YFSETQ. Trimming stripped 1 base from V and 7 bases from J, with 15 bases between. The CDR3 contains 16 residues. CDR3 residues: CASSLRRGEGNSPLHF. CDR3 in DNA: TGCGCCAGCAGCTTGAGACGAGGGGAAGGGAATTCACCCCTCCACTTT.

The V call is TRBV19, the J call TRBJ1-2; perhaps TRBD1 as D (5 bases). Germline CDR1 reads LNHDA; CDR2 reads SQIVND (reference sequence). Between the trimmed V and J ends, which lost 7 bases and 4 bases, there was a span of 13 bases. CDR3 length: 13 residues. The CDR3 protein is CASNLGTGYGYTF. CDR3 DNA: TGTGCCAGTAACCTCGGGACGGGCTATGGCTACACCTTC.

This rearrangement joins TRBV28 to TRBJ1-2; TRBD1 matches 7 bases. CDR3 length: 15 amino acids. Germline lookup yields CDR1 MDHEN and CDR2 SYDVKM. Trimming took 4 bases from V and 1 from J; bases not matched to a gene: 6. In nucleotides, the CDR3 is TGTGCCAGCAGTTCGGCCGACAGGGATAACTATGGCTACACCTTC. Its protein is CASSSADRDNYGYTF.

The V and J genes are TRBV6-5 and TRBJ2-7; D is undetermined. Germline assignment: CDR1 MNHEY and CDR2 SVGAGI. V was trimmed by 6 bases and J by 1 base, leaving 10 bases between them. The CDR3 contains 13 residues. CDR3 sequence reads: CASRTLKSYEQYF. The DNA for the CDR3 is TGTGCCAGCAGGACCTTGAAGTCCTACGAGCAGTACTTC.

This chain joins TRBV7-6 and TRBJ1-5; the D gene is possibly TRBD1 (5 bases). Looked up from germline, CDR1 is SGHVS and CDR2 is FNYEAQ. This CDR3 spans 16 amino acids. Trimming left V 1 base short and J 0 bases short, with 10 bases between. The CDR3, as DNA: TGTGCCAGCAGCTTAGGTGGCGGGGGTAGCAATCAGCCCCAGCATTTT. Translation gives CASSLGGGGSNQPQHF. Full variable domain (remainder filled in from reference TRBV7-6 and TRBJ1-5): GAGVSQSPRYKVTKRGQDVALRCDPISGHVSLYWYRQALGQGPEFLTYFNYEAQQDKSGLPNDRFSAERPEGSISTLTIQRTEQRDSAMYRCASSLGGGGSNQPQHFGDGTRLSIL.

The rearrangement uses TRBV27 and TRBJ2-5, with 7 bases fitting TRBD1. Trimming took 3 bases from V and 1 from J; bases not matched to a gene: 8. Germline CDR1 reads MNHEY; CDR2 reads SMNVEV (reference sequence). The length of the CDR3 is 16 residues. As DNA, the CDR3 is TGTGCCAGCAGTTTCCAAGGGGGCCGCCCCCAAGAGACCCAGTACTTC. Translating it yields CASSFQGGRPQETQYF.

The rearrangement uses TRBV5-6 and TRBJ2-7; D gene ambiguous. This CDR3 region has 13 residues. Trimming stripped 0 bases from V and 2 bases from J, with 6 bases between. Germline V gene data show CDR1 as SGHDT and CDR2 as YYEEEE. In nucleotides, the CDR3 is TGTGCCAGCAGCTTGGACGGTCCCTACGAGCAGTACTTC. This sequence encodes CASSLDGPYEQYF.

This chain joins TRBV4-1 and TRBJ2-2, with TRBD1 identical over 7 bases. Per germline, CDR1 MGHRA and CDR2 YSYEKL. V lost 5 bases and J lost 0; bases outside the gene matches: 6. The CDR3 sequence is 16 residues long. The CDR3 nucleotides are TGCGCCAGCAGCTCCCGGACAGGTTCGAACACCGGGGAGCTGTTTTTT. Amino acids: CASSSRTGSNTGELFF.